The 16 T cell receptor beta chains in this list originate from one sample, sequenced in a study of shared clonotypes between healthy human individuals (TCRdb year 2020). Preparation of the library involved the immunoSEQ multiplex PCR assay. This is the immuneACCESS table as TCRdb keeps it, with only in-frame sequences that have V and J called. A part of the clones is gone; compared with another copy, unresolved V genes explain less than half, and the rest is unexplained. A total of some 530,000 clones appear in this sample, almost 80% of them only once. The top ten constitute 12% of the sample. Sample: PBMCs. These receptors were collected from a woman aged 40 to 50 in good health. Some clones in this sample may be carry-over from other donors' samples.

A few counts support this clone. Other DNA sequences in the sample encode the same CDR3. The V gene is TRBV19, the J gene TRBJ2-7, with 8 bases fitting TRBD2. The CDR3 contains 14 residues. Trimming at V came to 2 bases and at J to 2 bases, leaving 2 bases not matched to a gene. CDR1 LNHDA and CDR2 SQIVND come from the germline V gene (reference sequence). Here the CDR3 reads CASSIPGLAYEQYF. CDR3 nucleotide sequence: TGTGCCAGTAGTATACCGGGACTAGCCTACGAGCAGTACTTC. The whole variable domain, filled in from reference TRBV19 and TRBJ2-7, reads DGGITQSPKYLFRKEGQNVTLSCEQNLNHDAMYWYRQDPGQGLRLIYYSQIVNDFQKGDIAEGYSVSREKKESFPLTVTSAQKNPTAFYLCASSIPGLAYEQYFGPGTRLTVT.

This clone was recorded a few times. The DNA for the CDR3 is TGTGCCAGCAGTTTAAGACTAGCGGGAGACGGCACAGATACGCAGTATTTT. Translated, it gives CASSLRLAGDGTDTQYF. V gene TRBV28 combines with J gene TRBJ2-3; 12 positions match TRBD2. This CDR3 spans 17 amino acids. Germline loops: CDR1 MDHEN, CDR2 SYDVKM. After removal of 2 bases from V and 1 base from J, the junction contained 4 bases not matched to a gene.

This chain connects TRBV18 to TRBJ2-2, with D perhaps being TRBD1 or TRBD2 (5 bases each). Germline values: CDR1 KGHSH, CDR2 LQKENI. The CDR3 spans 13 residues. V gave up 6 bases and J gave up 4 bases, with 9 bases separating them. The CDR3 nucleotides read TGTGCCAGCTCCCGAGGGACCACCGGGGAGCTGTTTTTT. Residues: CASSRGTTGELFF.

The rearrangement uses TRBV5-4 and TRBJ2-1; no clear D gene. Germline V gene lookup returns CDR1 SGHNT and CDR2 YYREEE (reference sequence). The CDR3 is 11 residues long. Trimming cost V 0 bases and J 9 bases, with 4 bases left between them. The CDR3 nucleotides are TGTGCCAGCAGCTTGGTGGGTGAGCAGTTCTTC. This gives the protein CASSLVGEQFF.

This chain joins TRBV18 and TRBJ2-3; 8 nucleotides line up with TRBD1. The CDR3 sequence is 16 residues long. CDR1 KGHSH and CDR2 LQKENI come from the germline V gene. With 2 bases clipped from V and 3 bases from J, the junction kept 7 bases outside the gene matches. CDR3 sequence reads: CASSPAGGTKTDTQYF. The CDR3 DNA reads as TGTGCCAGCTCACCAGCAGGGGGCACGAAAACAGATACGCAGTATTTT.

The gene calls are TRBV6-5 and TRBJ2-7; 13 nucleotides align to TRBD2. V was clipped by 4 bases and J by 2 bases; unmatched bases: 5. The length of the CDR3 is 16 residues. Germline loops: CDR1 MNHEY, CDR2 SVGAGI. CDR3 sequence reads: CASSSRTSGRTYEQYF. The CDR3 DNA reads TGTGCCAGCAGTTCCCGGACTAGCGGGAGAACCTACGAGCAGTACTTC.

The chain is built from TRBV10-3 and TRBJ2-1; TRBD1 matches at 8 bases. The CDR3 consists of 16 residues. The V segment lost 3 bases and the J segment 1 base; nucleotides outside the gene matches: 5. Germline loops: CDR1 ENHRY, CDR2 SYGVKD. As DNA, the CDR3 is TGTGCCATCAGTGATTCGGACAGGGCTTCCTACAATGAGCAGTTCTTC. Protein sequence: CAISDSDRASYNEQFF.

The rearrangement links TRBV5-4 to TRBJ1-2, with D uncertain. This CDR3 is 15 amino acids long. V was pared by 4 bases and J by 3 bases, with 16 bases between. In germline, CDR1 is SGHNT, CDR2 YYREEE (reference sequence). The CDR3 coding sequence is TGTGCCAGCAGCCCTAGCTTATCCGCACACTATGGCTACACCTTC. Residues: CASSPSLSAHYGYTF.

The J gene is TRBJ2-1, the V gene TRBV28, with no clear D. With 3 bases removed from V and 3 bases from J, the gap between germline ends came to 12 bases. Germline-derived CDR1 and CDR2 are MDHEN and SYDVKM. CDR3 length equals 15 residues. The DNA for the CDR3 is TGTGCCAGCAGTTTTCGTAGTCCCCTCTACAATGAGCAGTTCTTC. Translated, it gives CASSFRSPLYNEQFF.

This clone was detected only a few times. The CDR3 region has the DNA TGTGCCAGCAGTTCCGACAGTTACGAGCAGTACTTC. It is translated as CASSSDSYEQYF. The chain has TRBV2 and TRBJ2-7; TRBD1 might be the D (5 bases). This CDR3 is 12 amino acids long. Germline CDR1 is SNHLY and CDR2 is FYNNEI. V was trimmed by 5 bases and J by 4 bases, leaving 9 bases between them.

The chain couples TRBV7-2 to TRBJ1-2; a possible D gene is TRBD1 (6 bases). Between the trimmed V and J ends, which lost 5 bases and 8 bases, there was a span of 15 bases. The germline CDR1 and CDR2 sequences are SGHTA and FQGNSA. This CDR3 comprises 13 residues. The CDR3 nucleotides read TGTGCCAGCAGCCCCTTGGGGGCCCGGGGCTACACCTTC. This gives the protein CASSPLGARGYTF.

This sequence joins TRBV5-1 and TRBJ1-3; D is unclear. V dropped 0 bases and J dropped 4 bases, with 14 bases sitting between them. The germline CDR1 and CDR2 sequences are SGHRS and YFSETQ. This CDR3 has 16 amino acids. The DNA of the CDR3 is TGCGCCAGCAGCTTGGCCGGGCTTCTTAGAGGAAACACCATATATTTT. It yields the protein CASSLAGLLRGNTIYF.

The chain uses TRBV19 and TRBJ2-1, with D possibly matching TRBD2 (6 bases). Trimming stripped 4 bases from V and 7 bases from J, with 8 bases between. This CDR3 comprises 12 residues. Germline V gives CDR1 LNHDA, CDR2 SQIVND (reference sequence). The CDR3 reads CASSRDLNEQFF. The CDR3 nucleotides are TGTGCCAGTAGTAGGGACTTAAATGAGCAGTTCTTC.

Comments on this clone: A much larger clone differs by one base, so this may be a read error. The chain is built from TRBV30 and TRBJ1-2; 12 bases are a match to TRBD1. This CDR3 region has 16 residues. Germline V CDR1 and CDR2: GTSNPN, SVGIG (reference sequence). CDR3 sequence (DNA): TGTGCCTGGAGTGCGGGACAGGGGGCTCCTATCTATGGCTGCACCTTC. This encodes CAWSAGQGAPIYGCTF.

The DNA for the CDR3 is TGTGCCAGCAGCTTAACGCGGACTAGCGACTACAATGAGCAGTTCTTC. It translates to CASSLTRTSDYNEQFF. V is TRBV7-3 and J is TRBJ2-1; 9 bases are shared with TRBD2. The length of the CDR3 is 16 residues. The V gene's germline CDR1 is SGHTA and CDR2 FQGTGA. The trim removed 0 bases at V and 3 bases at J, leaving 3 bases unmatched.

The chain has TRBV2 and TRBJ1-1; D is perhaps TRBD1 (6 bases). Trimming removed 4 bases at V and 6 bases at J, with 15 bases between. The CDR3 extends over 14 amino acids. Germline V CDR1 and CDR2: SNHLY, FYNNEI. CDR3 amino acids: CASSVGGAFAEAFF. CDR3 coding DNA: TGTGCCAGCAGTGTTGGGGGGGCCTTCGCTGAAGCTTTCTTT.